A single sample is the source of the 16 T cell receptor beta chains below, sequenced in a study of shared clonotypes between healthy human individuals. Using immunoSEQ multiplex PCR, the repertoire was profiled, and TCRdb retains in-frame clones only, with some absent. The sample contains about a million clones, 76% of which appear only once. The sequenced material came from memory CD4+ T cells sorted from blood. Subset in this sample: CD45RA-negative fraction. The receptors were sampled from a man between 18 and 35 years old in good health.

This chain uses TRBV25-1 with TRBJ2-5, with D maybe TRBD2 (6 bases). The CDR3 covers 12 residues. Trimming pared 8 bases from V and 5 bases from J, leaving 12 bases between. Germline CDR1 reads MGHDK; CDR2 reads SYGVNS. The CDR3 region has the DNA TGTGCCAGCCGCGGCGGAGGGGAGACCCAGTACTTC. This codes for CASRGGGETQYF.

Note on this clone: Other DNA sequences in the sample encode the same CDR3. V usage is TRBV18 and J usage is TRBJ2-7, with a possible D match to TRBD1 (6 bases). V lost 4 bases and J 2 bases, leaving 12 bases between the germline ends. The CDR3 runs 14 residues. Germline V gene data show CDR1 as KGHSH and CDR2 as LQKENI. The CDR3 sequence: CASSQSRGPYEQYF. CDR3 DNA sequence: TGTGCCAGCTCACAATCCAGGGGTCCCTACGAGCAGTACTTC.

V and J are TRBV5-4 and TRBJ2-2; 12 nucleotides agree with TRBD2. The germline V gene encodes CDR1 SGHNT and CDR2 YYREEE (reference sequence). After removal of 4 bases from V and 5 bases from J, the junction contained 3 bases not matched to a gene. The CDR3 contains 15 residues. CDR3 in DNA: TGTGCCAGCAGCCTGACTAGCGGGAGTACCGGGGAGCTGTTTTTT. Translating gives CASSLTSGSTGELFF.

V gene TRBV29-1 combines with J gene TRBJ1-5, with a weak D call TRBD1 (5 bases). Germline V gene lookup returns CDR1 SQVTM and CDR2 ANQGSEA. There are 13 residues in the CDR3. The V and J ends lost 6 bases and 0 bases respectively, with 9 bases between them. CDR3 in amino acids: CSVQENSNQPQHF. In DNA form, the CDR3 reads TGCAGCGTACAGGAAAATAGCAATCAGCCCCAGCATTTT. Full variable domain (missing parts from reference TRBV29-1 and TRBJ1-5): SAVISQKPSRDICQRGTSLTIQCQVDSQVTMMFWYRQQPGQSLTLIATANQGSEATYESGFVIDKFPISRPNLTFSTLTVSNMSPEDSSIYLCSVQENSNQPQHFGDGTRLSIL.

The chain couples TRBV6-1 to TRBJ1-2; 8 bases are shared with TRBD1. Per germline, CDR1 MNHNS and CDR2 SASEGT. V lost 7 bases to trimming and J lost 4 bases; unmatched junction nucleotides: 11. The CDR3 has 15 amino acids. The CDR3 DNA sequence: TGTGCCAGCATTGGACAGGGTGTCCTTGGCTATGGCTACACCTTC. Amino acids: CASIGQGVLGYGYTF.

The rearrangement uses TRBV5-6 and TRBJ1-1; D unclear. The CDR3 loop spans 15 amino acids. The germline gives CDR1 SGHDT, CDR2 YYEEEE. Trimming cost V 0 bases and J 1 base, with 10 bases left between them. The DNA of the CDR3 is TGTGCCAGCAGCTTGGGAGGGCGGCCGAACACTGAAGCTTTCTTT. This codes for CASSLGGRPNTEAFF.

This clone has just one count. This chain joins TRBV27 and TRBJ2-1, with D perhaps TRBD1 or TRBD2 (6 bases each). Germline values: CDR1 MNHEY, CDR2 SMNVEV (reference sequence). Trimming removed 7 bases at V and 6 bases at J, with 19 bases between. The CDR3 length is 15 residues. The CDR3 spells CASTPRPEGVNEQFF. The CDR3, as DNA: TGTGCCAGCACCCCTCGCCCGGAGGGGGTCAATGAGCAGTTCTTC.

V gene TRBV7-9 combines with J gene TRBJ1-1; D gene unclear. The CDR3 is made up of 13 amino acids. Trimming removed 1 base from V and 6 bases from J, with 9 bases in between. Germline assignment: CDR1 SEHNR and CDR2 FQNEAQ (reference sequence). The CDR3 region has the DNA TGTGCCAGCAGCTTAGGAAGGTGGGCTGAAGCTTTCTTT. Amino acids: CASSLGRWAEAFF.

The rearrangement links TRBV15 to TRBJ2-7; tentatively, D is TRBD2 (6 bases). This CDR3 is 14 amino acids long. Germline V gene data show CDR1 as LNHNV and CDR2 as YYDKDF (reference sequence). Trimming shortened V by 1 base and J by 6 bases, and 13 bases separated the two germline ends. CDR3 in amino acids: CATSRGGTASEQYF. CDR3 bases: TGTGCCACCAGCAGAGGCGGGACGGCGTCCGAGCAGTACTTC.

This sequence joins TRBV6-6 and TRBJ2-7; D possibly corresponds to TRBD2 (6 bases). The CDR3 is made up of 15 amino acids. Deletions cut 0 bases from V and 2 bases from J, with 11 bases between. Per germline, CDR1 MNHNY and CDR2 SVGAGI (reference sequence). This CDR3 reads CASSYSGTGPYEQYF. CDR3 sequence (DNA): TGTGCCAGCAGTTACTCAGGGACTGGTCCCTACGAGCAGTACTTC.

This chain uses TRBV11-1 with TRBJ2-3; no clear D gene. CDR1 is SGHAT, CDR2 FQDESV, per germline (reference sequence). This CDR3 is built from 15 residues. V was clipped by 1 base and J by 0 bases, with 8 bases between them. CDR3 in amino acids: CASSLGGLSTDTQYF. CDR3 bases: TGTGCCAGCAGCTTAGGCGGTCTAAGCACAGATACGCAGTATTTT.

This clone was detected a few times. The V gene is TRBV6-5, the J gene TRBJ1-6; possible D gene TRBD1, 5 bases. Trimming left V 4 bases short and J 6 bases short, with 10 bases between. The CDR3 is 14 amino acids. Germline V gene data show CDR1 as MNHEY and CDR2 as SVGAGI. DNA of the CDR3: TGTGCCAGCAGTTCACCAGGGATTAATTCACCCCTCCACTTT. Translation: CASSSPGINSPLHF.

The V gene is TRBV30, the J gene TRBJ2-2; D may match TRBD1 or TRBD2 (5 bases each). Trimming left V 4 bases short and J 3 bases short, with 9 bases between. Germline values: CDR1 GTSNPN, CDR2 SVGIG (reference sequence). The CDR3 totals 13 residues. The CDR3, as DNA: TGTGCCTGGACATGGGGGTACACCGGGGAGCTGTTTTTT. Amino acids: CAWTWGYTGELFF.

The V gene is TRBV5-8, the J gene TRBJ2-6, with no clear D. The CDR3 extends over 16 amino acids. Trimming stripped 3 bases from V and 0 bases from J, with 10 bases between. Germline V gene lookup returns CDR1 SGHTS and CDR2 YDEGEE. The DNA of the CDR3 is TGTGCCAGCAGCTGGACCGTTGTCTCTGGGGCCAACGTCCTGACTTTC. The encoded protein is CASSWTVVSGANVLTF.

Written as DNA, the CDR3 is TGTGCCAGCGGCCAACAGGGGGGTGAGCAGTTCTTC. Translation: CASGQQGGEQFF. The J gene is TRBJ2-1, the V gene TRBV11-3; TRBD1 matches at 8 bases. The germline V gene has CDR1 SGHNT and CDR2 YENEEA. The CDR3 extends over 12 amino acids. V lost 8 bases to trimming and J lost 9 bases; unmatched junction nucleotides: 6.

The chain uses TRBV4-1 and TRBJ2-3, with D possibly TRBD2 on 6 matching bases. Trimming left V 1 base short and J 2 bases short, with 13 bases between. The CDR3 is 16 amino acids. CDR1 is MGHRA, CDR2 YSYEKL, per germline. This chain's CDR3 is CASSQGTGVNTDTQYF. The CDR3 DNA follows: TGCGCCAGCAGCCAAGGTACGGGGGTCAACACAGATACGCAGTATTTT.